This T cell receptor beta chain comes out of a study of blood T cell repertoires in COVID-19. Study as a whole: In each case, the material was cDNA or gDNA derived from T cells, B-cell-depleted T cells, or PBMCs.

In the source study's methods: Reference gene primer amplification yielded estimated nucleated cell counts. The protocol was immunoSEQ multiplex PCR, while the TCRdb copy is restricted to in-frame clones and leaves out a portion. V and J calls plus clone size are reproduced from that table; the DNA served to infer D and trimming. The sample consists of 150,000 to 200,000 clones, 65% to 80% of them appearing once. Germline V gives CDR1 MNHEY, CDR2 SMNVEV (reference sequence). The CDR3 runs 15 residues. Losses at the gene ends were 1 base for V and 5 bases for J; bases not matched to a gene: 8. The sequenced sample consisted of peripheral blood. The sequence derives from a man between 45 and 60 years old who had recovered from COVID-19. The rearrangement uses TRBV27 and TRBJ2-7, with 7 bases identical to TRBD1. As DNA, the CDR3 is TGTGCCAGCAGTTTATTCGTGACAGGGTTCCACGAGCAGTACTTC. Translating it yields CASSLFVTGFHEQYF.